Listed here are 28 T cell receptor beta chains from one sample, sequenced in a study of a mutant IDH1 vaccine in newly diagnosed glioma. Sequencing used immunoSEQ multiplex PCR; TCRdb keeps in-frame clones, though not all of them. The sample comprises 25,000 to 30,000 clones, roughly three quarters of which are singletons, and around 7.2% rests with the top ten. Time point here: week 5, during vaccination. Doses consisted of 300 ug of mutant IDH1 20-mer peptide each, paired with topical imiquimod. Their specific antigens are unknown. Sample: PBMCs, taken from a glioma patient whose treatment included an IDH1 peptide vaccine. These receptors were collected from a man aged 35-49 years with glioma. Some clones in this sample may be carry-over from other donors' samples.

This clone turned up a few times. The chain carries TRBV29-1 and TRBJ1-1, with no clear D. The CDR3 covers 12 residues. V lost 6 bases and J lost 0, with 8 bases in between. The germline V gene has CDR1 SQVTM and CDR2 ANQGSEA. CDR3 DNA: TGCAGCGTCGGCAGTATGAACACTGAAGCTTTCTTT. Translation: CSVGSMNTEAFF. The entire variable domain, with the rest obtained from reference TRBV29-1 and TRBJ1-1, is as follows: SAVISQKPSRDICQRGTSLTIQCQVDSQVTMMFWYRQQPGQSLTLIATANQGSEATYESGFVIDKFPISRPNLTFSTLTVSNMSPEDSSIYLCSVGSMNTEAFFGQGTRLTVV.

This chain connects TRBV5-6 to TRBJ1-1; D is unresolved. From germline, CDR1 is SGHDT and CDR2 YYEEEE. V was shortened by 2 bases and J by 5 bases, with 10 bases between the two germline ends. This CDR3 comprises 13 residues. The CDR3 region is CASSFPGGTEAFF. The DNA of the CDR3 is TGTGCCAGCAGCTTCCCAGGAGGGACTGAAGCTTTCTTT.

The J gene is TRBJ2-7, the V gene TRBV29-1; 8 nucleotides line up with TRBD1. J gave up 6 bases and V 6 bases, and 16 bases lay outside the gene matches. In germline, CDR1 is SQVTM, CDR2 ANQGSEA. This CDR3 has 15 amino acids. The CDR3 coding sequence is TGCAGCGTCTCCACCCCAGGACAGGGAGGAGGCGAGCAGTACTTC. Translating it yields CSVSTPGQGGGEQYF.

The CDR3 reads CASSVRGGWGQETQYF. The DNA of the CDR3 is TGCGCCAGCAGTGTCCGGGGAGGGTGGGGACAAGAGACCCAGTACTTC. The J gene is TRBJ2-5, the V gene TRBV10-2; 7 bases map to TRBD2. The germline V gene has CDR1 WSHSY and CDR2 SAAADI. Germline trimming cut 4 bases from V and 2 bases from J; bases unmatched to any gene: 10. The CDR3 extends over 16 amino acids.

The chain combines TRBV6-5 with TRBJ1-1, with D possibly TRBD1 on 5 matching bases. The V end was cut by 8 bases, the J end by 3 bases, with 16 bases between. CDR1 MNHEY and CDR2 SVGAGI come from the germline V gene. This CDR3 is built from 14 residues. The DNA for the CDR3 is TGTGCCAGCGGGGCGGGGGAGAGGTACACTGAAGCTTTCTTT. Its translation: CASGAGERYTEAFF.

V gene TRBV2 combines with J gene TRBJ2-7; tentative D call: TRBD2 (6 bases). The germline V gene has CDR1 SNHLY and CDR2 FYNNEI. The CDR3 contains 12 residues. The ends were cut back, 2 bases at V and 5 bases at J, with 7 bases in the middle. This CDR3 is CASSESGDEQYF. Written as DNA, the CDR3 is TGTGCCAGCAGTGAATCGGGGGACGAGCAGTACTTC.

The chain recombines TRBV15 with TRBJ1-1, with D possibly matching TRBD1 (5 bases). This CDR3 spans 15 amino acids. The germline V gene encodes CDR1 LNHNV and CDR2 YYDKDF (reference sequence). Trimming shortened V by 1 base and J by 1 base, and 10 bases separated the two germline ends. The CDR3 DNA reads TGTGCCACCAGCAGAGCCCCAGGGACGAACACTGAAGCTTTCTTT. Encoded protein: CATSRAPGTNTEAFF.

This chain connects TRBV7-3 to TRBJ2-2, with D perhaps TRBD2 (6 bases). Germline CDR1 reads SGHTA; CDR2 reads FQGTGA. V was trimmed by 5 bases and J by 2 bases, leaving 15 bases between them. This CDR3 contains 16 residues. CDR3 bases: TGTGCCAGCAGCCCCCGAGGAGGGGTAAACACCGGGGAGCTGTTTTTT. Amino acid sequence: CASSPRGGVNTGELFF.

This chain uses TRBV5-5 with TRBJ1-1; 8 positions match TRBD1. The germline CDR1 and CDR2 sequences are SGHKS and YYEKEE (reference sequence). The CDR3 runs to 15 residues. J lost 3 bases, V lost 5 bases, and 9 bases had no gene match. CDR3 protein: CASRRQGQIDTEAFF. The CDR3, as DNA: TGTGCCAGCAGGAGACAGGGGCAAATAGACACTGAAGCTTTCTTT. Full variable domain (outside the CDR3, taken from reference TRBV5-5 and TRBJ1-1): DAGVTQSPTHLIKTRGQQVTLRCSPISGHKSVSWYQQVLGQGPQFIFQYYEKEERGRGNFPDRFSARQFPNYSSELNVNALLLGDSALYLCASRRQGQIDTEAFFGQGTRLTVV.

The rearrangement links TRBV4-1 to TRBJ2-7, with TRBD1 identical over 11 bases. CDR3 size: 16 residues. After removal of 0 bases from V and 5 bases from J, the junction contained 6 bases not matched to a gene. Germline V gives CDR1 MGHRA, CDR2 YSYEKL. The CDR3: CASSQESGQGADEQYF. CDR3 in DNA: TGCGCCAGCAGCCAAGAATCCGGACAGGGGGCGGACGAGCAGTACTTC.

V is TRBV19 and J is TRBJ1-1; D perhaps matches TRBD1 (5 bases). Germline V gene sequence: CDR1 LNHDA, CDR2 SQIVND (reference sequence). Between the trimmed V and J ends, which lost 3 bases and 6 bases, there was a span of 14 bases. The CDR3 spans 14 residues. CDR3 DNA: TGTGCCAGTAGTATTGGAGGGGTGGTCGCTGAAGCTTTCTTT. As protein: CASSIGGVVAEAFF.

This rearrangement joins TRBV6-5 to TRBJ2-1; tentative D call: TRBD1 (5 bases). V was trimmed by 8 bases and J by 9 bases, leaving 14 bases between them. CDR3 length equals 12 residues. The germline V gene has CDR1 MNHEY and CDR2 SVGAGI. DNA of the CDR3: TGTGCCAGCCGAACCCTAAGGGGTGAGCAGTTCTTC. Encoded protein: CASRTLRGEQFF.

This clone was seen just once. The rearrangement joins TRBV5-1 to TRBJ2-3, with 7 bases identical to TRBD2. The trim removed 4 bases at V and 2 bases at J, leaving 13 bases unmatched. The CDR3 spans 17 residues. Germline lookup yields CDR1 SGHRS and CDR2 YFSETQ. This chain's CDR3 is CASSAGPLADVTDTQYF. DNA of the CDR3: TGCGCCAGCAGCGCGGGACCTCTAGCGGACGTCACAGATACGCAGTATTTT.

This clone was detected only a few times. The chain carries TRBV19 and TRBJ1-1; 8 bases are a match to TRBD1. Germline V gene data show CDR1 as LNHDA and CDR2 as SQIVND (reference sequence). The V gene end was trimmed by 5 bases and the J gene end by 4 bases; junction bases not matched to a gene: 12. This CDR3 region has 16 residues. The CDR3 DNA sequence: TGTGCCAGTAGTCTCCGACAGGGGCGAAGGGGCACTGAAGCTTTCTTT. It translates to CASSLRQGRRGTEAFF.

This clone came up a few times. This chain links TRBV6-5 with TRBJ1-4; D is unclear. Trimming cost V 5 bases and J 3 bases, with 13 bases left between them. The CDR3 is 15 amino acids. CDR1 and CDR2 from the germline V gene are MNHEY and SVGAGI. The DNA of the CDR3 is TGTGCCAGCAGTCCCGAGGGTTGGGCTAATGAAAAACTGTTTTTT. As protein: CASSPEGWANEKLFF.

This chain links TRBV4-1 with TRBJ2-3; 7 positions match TRBD2. The CDR3 runs to 15 residues. The V segment lost 4 bases and the J segment 2 bases; nucleotides outside the gene matches: 6. Per the germline V gene, CDR1 is MGHRA and CDR2 is YSYEKL. CDR3 sequence: CASSPRLALTDTQYF. DNA for the CDR3: TGCGCCAGCAGCCCGAGACTAGCCCTCACAGATACGCAGTATTTT.

J is TRBJ1-1 and V is TRBV7-3; D unresolved. The germline V gene has CDR1 SGHTA and CDR2 FQGTGA. The CDR3 is 13 amino acids. The germline V and J ends were trimmed by 2 bases and 4 bases, with 8 bases remaining between them. CDR3 amino acids: CASSLESRTEAFF. CDR3 in DNA: TGTGCCAGCAGCTTAGAGTCCCGCACTGAAGCTTTCTTT. The full variable domain, in which reference TRBV7-3 and TRBJ1-1 provide the parts outside the CDR3, is GAGVSQTPSNKVTEKGKYVELRCDPISGHTALYWYRQSLGQGPEFLIYFQGTGAADDSGLPNDRFFAVRPEGSVSTLKIQRTERGDSAVYLCASSLESRTEAFFGQGTRLTVV.

J is TRBJ1-1 and V is TRBV4-3; D unresolved. Germline CDR1 and CDR2: LGHNA and YSLEER. Deletions cut 0 bases from V and 3 bases from J, with 5 bases between. This CDR3 is built from 13 residues. The CDR3 region has the DNA TGCGCCAGCAGCCAAGAGTTTTACACTGAAGCTTTCTTT. Encoded protein: CASSQEFYTEAFF.

The gene calls are TRBV5-1 and TRBJ1-1; TRBD1 is a possible D gene (6 bases). Trimming left V 2 bases short and J 5 bases short, with 16 bases between. Germline loops: CDR1 SGHRS, CDR2 YFSETQ. The length of the CDR3 is 15 residues. CDR3 nucleotides: TGCGCCAGCAGCTTACGGTTGGGGGGCACTACTGAAGCTTTCTTT. Encoded protein: CASSLRLGGTTEAFF. Complete variable domain (other parts from reference TRBV5-1 and TRBJ1-1): KAGVTQTPRYLIKTRGQQVTLSCSPISGHRSVSWYQQTPGQGLQFLFEYFSETQRNKGNFPGRFSGRQFSNSRSEMNVSTLELGDSALYLCASSLRLGGTTEAFFGQGTRLTVV.

This chain uses TRBV7-2 with TRBJ2-5, with TRBD2 identical over 13 bases. This CDR3 has 15 amino acids. Germline V gene data show CDR1 as SGHTA and CDR2 as FQGNSA. The junction had 6 bases not matched to a gene; V was cut back by 2 bases and J by 9 bases. The CDR3 here is CASSLQLAGGEAQYF. CDR3 sequence (DNA): TGTGCCAGCAGCTTACAACTAGCGGGGGGGGAGGCCCAGTACTTC.

The genes are TRBV4-2 and TRBJ2-3, with 10 bases identical to TRBD2. CDR3 length: 17 amino acids. CDR1 LGHNA and CDR2 YNFKEQ come from the germline V gene. Losses at the gene ends were 3 bases for V and 0 bases for J; bases not matched to a gene: 6. CDR3 coding DNA: TGTGCCAGCAGCCAGGGTAGCGGGGGGCAGAGCACAGATACGCAGTATTTT. Residues: CASSQGSGGQSTDTQYF.

The CDR3 region is CASRGGVVGEQYF. The CDR3 DNA sequence: TGTGCCAGCAGAGGCGGGGTAGTCGGCGAGCAGTACTTC. The rearrangement uses TRBV7-9 and TRBJ2-7; maybe TRBD2 (6 bases). The germline gives CDR1 SEHNR, CDR2 FQNEAQ (reference sequence). The CDR3 consists of 13 residues. V shed 6 bases and J shed 6 bases, with 15 bases lying between them.

The V and J genes are TRBV18 and TRBJ2-1; 7 bases are shared with TRBD1. The germline V gene has CDR1 KGHSH and CDR2 LQKENI. Unmatched junction bases numbered 3, after V lost 3 bases and J lost 1 base. There are 15 residues in the CDR3. Here the CDR3 DNA reads TGTGCCAGCTCACCCCAGGGACAGTCCTACAATGAGCAGTTCTTC. This encodes CASSPQGQSYNEQFF. The full variable domain, in which reference TRBV18 and TRBJ2-1 provide the parts outside the CDR3, is NAGVMQNPRHLVRRRGQEARLRCSPMKGHSHVYWYRQLPEEGLKFMVYLQKENIIDESGMPKERFSAEFPKEGPSILRIQQVVRGDSAAYFCASSPQGQSYNEQFFGPGTRLTVL.

This chain uses TRBV9 with TRBJ2-5; TRBD2 aligns across 7 bases. CDR1 is SGDLS, CDR2 YYNGEE, per germline. The CDR3 is 15 residues long. Germline trimming cut 0 bases from V and 4 bases from J; bases unmatched to any gene: 6. The DNA for the CDR3 is TGTGCCAGCAGCGTAGGAGCGGGGAAACGAGAGACCCAGTACTTC. This gives the protein CASSVGAGKRETQYF.

The chain is built from TRBV5-1 and TRBJ1-2; no definite D call. Germline V CDR1 and CDR2: SGHRS, YFSETQ. This CDR3 has 15 amino acids. The germline V and J ends were trimmed by 1 base and 4 bases, with 14 bases remaining between them. The CDR3 DNA sequence: TGCGCCAGCAGCTTGTCAGGAGCAGCTGCCTATGGCTACACCTTC. This codes for CASSLSGAAAYGYTF.

This clone appeared a few times. The chain carries TRBV7-8 and TRBJ1-6; D unresolved. Trimming took off 0 bases at V and 6 bases at J, with 3 bases between the two ends. This CDR3 is built from 13 residues. Germline values: CDR1 SGHVS, CDR2 FQNEAQ. This chain's CDR3 is CASSLAGNSPLHF. The CDR3 coding sequence is TGTGCCAGCAGCTTAGCCGGTAATTCACCCCTCCACTTT.

This clone was counted once. V usage is TRBV20-1 and J usage is TRBJ2-7; D perhaps matches TRBD1 (5 bases). V was cut by 8 bases and J by 5 bases, with 13 bases left in between. The germline CDR1 and CDR2 sequences are DFQATT and SNEGSKA (reference sequence). The CDR3 has 11 residues. CDR3 in DNA: TGCAGTACCTCCAGGGCCCACGAGCAGTACTTC. Protein sequence: CSTSRAHEQYF.

V and J are TRBV4-3 and TRBJ1-2, with 9 bases that match TRBD1. V shed 2 bases and J 0 bases; nucleotides not matched to a gene: 4. The CDR3 is 16 amino acids. Germline V CDR1 and CDR2: LGHNA, YSLEER. CDR3 coding DNA: TGCGCCAGCAGCCAATGGACAGGGGCGGCTAACTATGGCTACACCTTC. Residues: CASSQWTGAANYGYTF.